This TCR beta chain was obtained from a study of cytomegalovirus exposure and HLA in healthy donors. Trimming took off 8 bases at V and 4 bases at J, with 5 bases between the two ends. This CDR3 spans 10 amino acids. Germline V gene data show CDR1 as MDHEN and CDR2 as SYDVKM. As for this clone: Its cognate antigen is unknown.

The PCR made use of 60 Vbeta and 13 Jbeta primers. Methods used by the authors: Unique TCR beta chains numbered approximately 80 million in a later analysis, with about 11 million shared. Profiling relied on immunoSEQ multiplex PCR, and the TCRdb table lists in-frame clones only, not all of them. V and J calls plus clone size are reproduced from that table; the DNA served to infer D and trimming. Among 90,000 or so clones, roughly four fifths were seen once, and the ten largest hold roughly 3.5%. General study findings and limits: Analysis performed later found 15,000 or so TCR beta sequences associated with HLA alleles at 0.05 false discovery rate. The study designated fewer than 200 TCR beta chains cytomegalovirus-associated.

The chain couples TRBV28 to TRBJ1-1; D gene uncertain. The TCR sequence derives from a man under 40 in good health and CMV-seropositive. The sequenced material came from PBMCs. CDR3 coding DNA: TGTGCCAGCGTCAGCACTGAAGCTTTCTTT. Encoded protein: CASVSTEAFF.